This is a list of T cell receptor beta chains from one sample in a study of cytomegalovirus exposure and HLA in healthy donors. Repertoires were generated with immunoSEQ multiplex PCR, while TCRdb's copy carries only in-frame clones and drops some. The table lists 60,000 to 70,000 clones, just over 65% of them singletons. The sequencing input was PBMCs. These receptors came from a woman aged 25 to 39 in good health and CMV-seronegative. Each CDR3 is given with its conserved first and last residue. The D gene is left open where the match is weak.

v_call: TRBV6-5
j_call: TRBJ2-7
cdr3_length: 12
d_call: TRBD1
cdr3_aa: CATTGDSYEQYF

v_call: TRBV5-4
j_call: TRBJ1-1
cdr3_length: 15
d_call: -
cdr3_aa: CASSFGRHFNTEAFF

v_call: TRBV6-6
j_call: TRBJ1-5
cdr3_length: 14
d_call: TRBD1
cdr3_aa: CASSYSGGGQPQHF

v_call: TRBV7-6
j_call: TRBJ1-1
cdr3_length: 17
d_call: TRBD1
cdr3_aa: CASSLGTRQGANTEAFF

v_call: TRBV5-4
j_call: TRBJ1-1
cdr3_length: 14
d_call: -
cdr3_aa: CASSLDGRSTEAFF

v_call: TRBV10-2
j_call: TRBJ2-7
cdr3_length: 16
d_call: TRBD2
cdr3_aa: CASSDRGRGGTYEQYF

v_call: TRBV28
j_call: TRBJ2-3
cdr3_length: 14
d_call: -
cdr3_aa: CASSPPIETDTQYF

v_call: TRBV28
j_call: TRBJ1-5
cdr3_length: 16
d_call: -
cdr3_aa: CASSPVGGPGNQPQHF

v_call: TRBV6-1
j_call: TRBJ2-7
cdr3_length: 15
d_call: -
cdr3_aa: CASSESRVPSYEQYF

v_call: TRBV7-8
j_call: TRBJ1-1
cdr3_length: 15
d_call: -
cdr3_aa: CASSPKWQRNTEAFF

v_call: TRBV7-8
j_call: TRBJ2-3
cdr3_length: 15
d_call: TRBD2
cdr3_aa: CASSIGTSGWDTQYF

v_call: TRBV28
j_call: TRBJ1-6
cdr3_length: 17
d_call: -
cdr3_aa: CASSLPTSISYNSPLHF

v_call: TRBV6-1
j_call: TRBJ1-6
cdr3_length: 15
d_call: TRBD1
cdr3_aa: CASRDRVQGNSPLHF

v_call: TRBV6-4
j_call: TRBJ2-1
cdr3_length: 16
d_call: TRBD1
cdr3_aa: CASSDSDRAGYNEQFF

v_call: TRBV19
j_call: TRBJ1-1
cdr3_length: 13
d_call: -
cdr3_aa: CASSERQASGAFF

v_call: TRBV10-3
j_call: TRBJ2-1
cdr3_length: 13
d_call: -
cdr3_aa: CAISESERNEQFF

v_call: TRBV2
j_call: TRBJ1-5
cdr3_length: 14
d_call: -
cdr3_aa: CASSVTGRDQPQHF

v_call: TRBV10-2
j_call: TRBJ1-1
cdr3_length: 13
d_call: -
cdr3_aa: CASSPLQNTEAFF

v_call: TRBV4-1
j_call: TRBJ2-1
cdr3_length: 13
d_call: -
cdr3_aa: CASSQEGLREQFF

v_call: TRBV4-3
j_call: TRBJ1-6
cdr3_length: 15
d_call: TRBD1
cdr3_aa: CASSQFGTGLSPLHF

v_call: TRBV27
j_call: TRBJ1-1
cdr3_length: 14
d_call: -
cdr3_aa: CASSLRGGDTEAFF

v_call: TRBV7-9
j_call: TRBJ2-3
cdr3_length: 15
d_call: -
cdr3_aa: CASIQAGTSTDTQYF

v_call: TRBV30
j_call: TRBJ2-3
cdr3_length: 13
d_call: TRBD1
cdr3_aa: CAWDRGQEDTQYF

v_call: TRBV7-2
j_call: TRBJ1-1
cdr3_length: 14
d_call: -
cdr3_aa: CASSSRGGNTEAFF

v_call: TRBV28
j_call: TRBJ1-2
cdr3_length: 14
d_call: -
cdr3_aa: CASSLAGNIYGYTF

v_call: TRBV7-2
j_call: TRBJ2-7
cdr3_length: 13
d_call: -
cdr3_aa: CASSLTDPYEQYF

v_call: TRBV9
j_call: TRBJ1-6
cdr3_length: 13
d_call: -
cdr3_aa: CASSVAYNSPLHF

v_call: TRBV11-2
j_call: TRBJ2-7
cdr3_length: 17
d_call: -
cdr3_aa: CASSRTIQGTPRYEQYF

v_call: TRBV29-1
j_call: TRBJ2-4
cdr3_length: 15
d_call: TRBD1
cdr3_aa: CSVSRTGDAKNIQYF

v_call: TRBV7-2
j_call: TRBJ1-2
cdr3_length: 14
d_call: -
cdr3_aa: CASSLAGRAYGYTF

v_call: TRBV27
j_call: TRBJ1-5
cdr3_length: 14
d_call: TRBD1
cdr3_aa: CASSLGQGNQPQHF

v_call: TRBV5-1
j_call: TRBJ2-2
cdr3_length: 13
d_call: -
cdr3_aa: CASSPGGSGELFF

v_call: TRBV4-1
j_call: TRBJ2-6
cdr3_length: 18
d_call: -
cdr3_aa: CASSQVEGRRSGANVLTF

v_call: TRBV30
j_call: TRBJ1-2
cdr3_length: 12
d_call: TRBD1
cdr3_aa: CASKTGTYGYTF

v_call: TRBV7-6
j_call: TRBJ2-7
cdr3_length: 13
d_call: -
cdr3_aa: CASSPRTTYEQYF

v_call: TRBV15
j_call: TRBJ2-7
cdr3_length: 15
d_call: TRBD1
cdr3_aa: CATSRGGTGSYEQYF

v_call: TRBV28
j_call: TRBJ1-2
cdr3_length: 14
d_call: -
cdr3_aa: CASRVRDIPYGYTF

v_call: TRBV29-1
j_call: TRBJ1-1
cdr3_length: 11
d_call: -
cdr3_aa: CSVDRGAEAFF

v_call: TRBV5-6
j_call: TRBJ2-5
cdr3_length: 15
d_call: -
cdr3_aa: CASSLGGTGLKTQYF

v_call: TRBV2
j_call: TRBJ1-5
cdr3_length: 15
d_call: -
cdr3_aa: CASSIQGQGTQPQHF

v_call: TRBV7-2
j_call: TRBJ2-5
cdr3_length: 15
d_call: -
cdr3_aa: CASSSQGQTQETQYF

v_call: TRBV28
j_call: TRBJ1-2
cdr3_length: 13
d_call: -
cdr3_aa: CASRPRTAYGYTF

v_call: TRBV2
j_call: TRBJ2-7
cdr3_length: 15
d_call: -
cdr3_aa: CASRRGSGAAGEQYF

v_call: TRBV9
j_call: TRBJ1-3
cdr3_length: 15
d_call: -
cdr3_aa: CASSVGPGAGNTIYF

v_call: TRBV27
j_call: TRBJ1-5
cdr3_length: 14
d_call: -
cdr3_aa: CASSLRTRNQPQHF

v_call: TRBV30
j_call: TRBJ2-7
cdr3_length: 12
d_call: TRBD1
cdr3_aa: CAGQGAYYEQYF